The rows below give T cell receptor beta chains drawn from one sample of a study of cytomegalovirus exposure and HLA in healthy donors. Produced via immunoSEQ multiplex PCR; TCRdb's table is partial and in-frame only. The table records about 150,000 clones, roughly 80% of them present only once. Sequences were obtained from PBMCs. All receptors derive from a male donor in good health and CMV-seropositive. Both conserved end residues are part of each CDR3. D genes are given only for firm matches. Size values are once, few and many counts, or a class for expanded clones, and some rows have none.

TRBJ1-2 | TRBD1 | 13 | few | TRBV6-5 | TGTGCCAGCAGAGGGGGCGGTGCGGATGGCTACACCTTC | CASRGGGADGYTF
TRBJ2-1 | . | 15 | . | TRBV11-2 | TGTGCCAGCAGCCCCTCGTCCGGTCCTTACAATGAGCAGTTCTTC | CASSPSSGPYNEQFF
TRBJ2-1 | TRBD2 | 16 | . | TRBV7-2 | TGTGCCAGCAGCTTGTCCAGGGCGGGAGGCCACAATGAGCAGTTCTTC | CASSLSRAGGHNEQFF
TRBJ2-7 | . | 16 | . | TRBV7-2 | TGTGCCAGCAGCTTAGTTCTAGCGCCTCGCTCCTACGAGCAGTACTTC | CASSLVLAPRSYEQYF
TRBJ2-6 | TRBD1 | 14 | . | TRBV29-1 | TGCAGCGTTGCAGGGGGTACCGGGGCCAACGTCCTGACTTTC | CSVAGGTGANVLTF
TRBJ1-3 | . | 12 | . | TRBV30 | TGTGCCTGGAGTGGCGCAGGAAACACCATATATTTT | CAWSGAGNTIYF
TRBJ2-2 | . | 16 | . | TRBV29-1 | TGCAGCGTTGTAGCGGAGGGCAGGGAATCAACCGGGGAGCTGTTTTTT | CSVVAEGRESTGELFF
TRBJ2-7 | . | 14 | . | TRBV4-1 | TGCGCCAGCAGCCAAGATCGAGGGATACGCGAGCAGTACTTC | CASSQDRGIREQYF
TRBJ2-1 | . | 12 | . | TRBV5-4 | TGTGCCAGCAGCTTGGCTAGGGGTGAGCAGTTCTTC | CASSLARGEQFF
TRBJ2-5 | . | 10 | . | TRBV21-1 | TGTGCCAGCATCAAGGAGGCCCAGTACTTC | CASIKEAQYF
TRBJ2-1 | TRBD2 | 16 | . | TRBV14 | TGTGCCAGCAGCCAAGTGGGCGGGAGCTCCTACAATGAGCAGTTCTTC | CASSQVGGSSYNEQFF
TRBJ2-7 | TRBD1 | 17 | . | TRBV18 | TGTGCCAGCTCACCCACCTTCTATGACAGGGGGGGCTACGAGCAGTACTTC | CASSPTFYDRGGYEQYF
TRBJ1-1 | . | 13 | . | TRBV30 | TGTGCCTGGAGTGCCGGGTTTGGCACTGAAGCTTTCTTT | CAWSAGFGTEAFF
TRBJ1-4 | . | 15 | . | TRBV7-2 | TGTGCCAGCAGCCTGCCTAGGGGGTTAGCTGAAAAACTGTTTTTT | CASSLPRGLAEKLFF
TRBJ2-7 | . | 12 | . | TRBV30 | TGTGCCTGGAGCTCACAGTCCTACGAGCAGTACTTC | CAWSSQSYEQYF
TRBJ1-1 | . | 12 | . | TRBV6-6 | TGTGCCAGCACCCATTTGAACACTGAAGCTTTCTTT | CASTHLNTEAFF
TRBJ2-7 | . | 12 | . | TRBV27 | TGTGCCAGCAGTCCCACGGCTAGGGAGCAGTACTTC | CASSPTAREQYF
TRBJ2-3 | TRBD2 | 13 | . | TRBV4-3 | TGCGCCAGCAGCCAGAGCGGGGCAGATACGCAGTATTTT | CASSQSGADTQYF
TRBJ2-1 | TRBD2 | 15 | . | TRBV4-3 | TGCGCCAGCAGCCCGGGTGGACTAGCTCACAATGAGCAGTTCTTC | CASSPGGLAHNEQFF
TRBJ2-3 | . | 14 | . | TRBV7-2 | TGTGCCAGCAGCTTAAATTGGTTGGGCGATACGCAGTATTTT | CASSLNWLGDTQYF
TRBJ1-1 | . | 15 | . | TRBV5-6 | TGTGCCAGCAGCTTCGCTTTTGGCCTAGACACTGAAGCTTTCTTT | CASSFAFGLDTEAFF
TRBJ2-7 | TRBD2 | 14 | . | TRBV9 | TGTGCCAGCAGCGGATCTAGCGGCTCCTACGAGCAGTACTTC | CASSGSSGSYEQYF
TRBJ2-1 | TRBD1 | 14 | . | TRBV6-1 | TGTGCCAGCAAGGAAAACAGGGGCTACAATGAGCAGTTCTTC | CASKENRGYNEQFF
TRBJ2-2 | . | 17 | . | TRBV10-3 | TGTGCCATCAGTGAAGTCGGGATGCAGGGGTCAACCGGGGAGCTGTTTTTT | CAISEVGMQGSTGELFF
TRBJ2-7 | TRBD1 | 15 | few | TRBV30 | TGTGCCTGGTCCAGAAAGGGACAGGGGGCGGCCGAGCAGTACTTC | CAWSRKGQGAAEQYF
TRBJ2-3 | . | 19 | . | TRBV10-3 | TGTGCCATCAGCGTCGACTTTAGTGTTTTTTCTTTTCGCACAGATACGCAGTATTTT | CAISVDFSVFSFRTDTQYF
TRBJ2-7 | TRBD2 | 15 | . | TRBV27 | TGTGCCAGCAGTCTCCGTAGCGGGAGGCTCTACGAGCAGTACTTC | CASSLRSGRLYEQYF
TRBJ2-7 | TRBD2 | 16 | . | TRBV5-6 | TGTGCCAGCAGCTTCACTACTAGCGGGGCCTCCTACGAGCAGTACTTC | CASSFTTSGASYEQYF
TRBJ2-7 | TRBD1 | 15 | . | TRBV19 | TGTGCCAGTAGTATCTCCGGGACAGGGCGGGACGAGCAGTACTTC | CASSISGTGRDEQYF
TRBJ2-3 | TRBD2 | 17 | few | TRBV5-8 | TGTGCCAGCAGCTTGCGCGGGAGTACTTGGCGGACAGATACGCAGTATTTT | CASSLRGSTWRTDTQYF
TRBJ2-3 | . | 13 | . | TRBV29-1 | TGCAGCGTCGAAGGACAGACCACAGATACGCAGTATTTT | CSVEGQTTDTQYF
TRBJ2-2 | TRBD1 | 15 | . | TRBV6-1 | TGTGCCAGCAGCGAGGGGGTACAGGGGGCCGGGGAGCTGTTTTTT | CASSEGVQGAGELFF
TRBJ2-7 | . | 15 | few | TRBV2 | TGTGCCAGCAGTTTGACCCGACTCCTCTCCTACGAGCAGTACTTC | CASSLTRLLSYEQYF
TRBJ1-1 | . | 14 | . | TRBV25-1 | TGTGCCAGCTCTCGTGAGGGAGGAGAAACTGAAGCTTTCTTT | CASSREGGETEAFF
TRBJ2-7 | TRBD1 | 11 | . | TRBV20-1 | TGCAGTGTTCAGACAGGGAACGAGCAGTACTTC | CSVQTGNEQYF
TRBJ2-2 | TRBD1 | 15 | . | TRBV19 | TGTGCCAGTAGTCCCCAGGGGGCGCTGGGCGGGGAGCTGTTTTTT | CASSPQGALGGELFF
TRBJ1-2 | . | 12 | . | TRBV5-6 | TGTGCCAGCACCTACAGGGTGGAAGGCTACACCTTC | CASTYRVEGYTF
TRBJ2-7 | TRBD2 | 16 | . | TRBV9 | TGTGCCAGCAGCGTAGGAGTGGGCGGGGGGACCTACGAGCAGTACTTC | CASSVGVGGGTYEQYF
TRBJ2-1 | TRBD2 | 16 | . | TRBV7-9 | TGTGCCAGCAGCCCACCGCTAGCGGGAGTTTCCTCTGAGCAGTTCTTC | CASSPPLAGVSSEQFF
TRBJ2-1 | TRBD2 | 15 | . | TRBV2 | TGTGCCAGCAGCCGGGGACTAGCGGGTTCTCATGAGCAGTTCTTC | CASSRGLAGSHEQFF
TRBJ2-1 | . | 15 | . | TRBV2 | TGTGCCAGCAGTCCCACCCTCGGGGGCTACAATGAGCAGTTCTTC | CASSPTLGGYNEQFF
TRBJ2-3 | TRBD2 | 14 | . | TRBV5-1 | TGCGCCAGCAGCCTGGGACTAGCTACAGATACGCAGTATTTT | CASSLGLATDTQYF
TRBJ1-1 | TRBD1 | 12 | . | TRBV5-1 | TGCGCCAGCAGCTCGACAGGGATGGGGGCTTTCTTT | CASSSTGMGAFF
TRBJ1-4 | . | 16 | few | TRBV7-6 | TGTGCCAGCAGCGAACAACCAGGGTCTACTAATGAAAAACTGTTTTTT | CASSEQPGSTNEKLFF
TRBJ1-6 | . | 16 | . | TRBV28 | TGTGCCAGCAGTTTATCGGTGTCGGGAGGGAACTCACCCCTCCACTTT | CASSLSVSGGNSPLHF
TRBJ2-1 | TRBD2 | 16 | few | TRBV11-3 | TGTGCCAGCAGCTCGGTGACTAGCGGGATTTACAATGAGCAGTTCTTC | CASSSVTSGIYNEQFF